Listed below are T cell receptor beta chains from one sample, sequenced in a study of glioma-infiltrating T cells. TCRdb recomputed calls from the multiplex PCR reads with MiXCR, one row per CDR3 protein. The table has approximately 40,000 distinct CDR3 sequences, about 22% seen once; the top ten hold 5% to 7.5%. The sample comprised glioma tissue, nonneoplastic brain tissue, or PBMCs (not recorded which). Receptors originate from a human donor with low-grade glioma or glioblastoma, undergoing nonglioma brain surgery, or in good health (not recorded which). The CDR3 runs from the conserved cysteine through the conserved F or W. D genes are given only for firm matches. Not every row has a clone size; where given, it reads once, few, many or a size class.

cdr3_aa: CATSPRTGGAGETQYF
cdr3_nt: TGTGCCACCAGCCCGAGGACAGGGGGGGCGGGAGAGACCCAGTACTTC
v_call: TRBV15
cdr3_length: 16
d_call: TRBD1
clone_size: many
j_call: TRBJ2-5

cdr3_aa: CASSQAVGKDGETQYF
cdr3_nt: TGTGCCAGCAGCCAAGCGGTCGGGAAGGATGGAGAGACCCAGTACTTC
v_call: TRBV3-1
cdr3_length: 16
d_call: .
clone_size: many
j_call: TRBJ2-5

cdr3_aa: CASASGGRTDTQYF
cdr3_nt: TGTGCTAGCGCGAGCGGGGGCCGGACAGATACGCAGTATTTT
v_call: TRBV12-5
cdr3_length: 14
d_call: TRBD2
clone_size: .
j_call: TRBJ2-3

cdr3_aa: CASSEVETEAFF
cdr3_nt: TGCGCCAGCAGTGAGGTGGAAACTGAAGCTTTCTTT
v_call: TRBV10-2
cdr3_length: 12
d_call: .
clone_size: many
j_call: TRBJ1-1

cdr3_aa: CASSQVVEAFYYNEQFF
cdr3_nt: TGCGCCAGCAGCCAAGTTGTCGAGGCTTTCTACTACAATGAGCAGTTCTTC
v_call: TRBV4-1
cdr3_length: 17
d_call: .
clone_size: many
j_call: TRBJ2-1

cdr3_aa: CASSFNPHYEQYF
cdr3_nt: TGTGCCAGCAGCTTCAACCCACACTACGAGCAGTACTTC
v_call: TRBV6-5
cdr3_length: 13
d_call: .
clone_size: .
j_call: TRBJ2-7

cdr3_aa: CASTVSSSGNTIYF
cdr3_nt: TGTGCCAGTACCGTGTCAAGCTCTGGAAACACCATATATTTT
v_call: TRBV19
cdr3_length: 14
d_call: .
clone_size: many
j_call: TRBJ1-3

cdr3_aa: CASLPRGDSGTDTQYF
cdr3_nt: TGTGCCAGCCTCCCAAGGGGGGACTCGGGCACAGATACGCAGTATTTT
v_call: TRBV7-9
cdr3_length: 16
d_call: .
clone_size: few
j_call: TRBJ2-3

cdr3_aa: CASSPRMTASSYNEQFF
cdr3_nt: TGTGCCAGCAGCCCTCGTATGACGGCTAGCTCCTACAATGAGCAGTTCTTC
v_call: TRBV28
cdr3_length: 17
d_call: .
clone_size: many
j_call: TRBJ2-1

cdr3_aa: CASRVATEAFF
cdr3_nt: TGTGCCTCCAGGGTGGCCACTGAAGCTTTCTTT
v_call: TRBV2
cdr3_length: 11
d_call: .
clone_size: many
j_call: TRBJ1-1

cdr3_aa: CASSSTGREGYTF
cdr3_nt: TGCGCCAGCAGCTCGACAGGGAGAGAGGGCTACACCTTC
v_call: TRBV5-1
cdr3_length: 13
d_call: TRBD1
clone_size: many
j_call: TRBJ1-2

cdr3_aa: CSASGSAEYEQYF
cdr3_nt: TGCAGTGCAAGCGGCAGCGCGGAGTACGAGCAGTACTTC
v_call: TRBV20-1
cdr3_length: 13
d_call: .
clone_size: medium-sized
j_call: TRBJ2-7

cdr3_aa: CSAYTESEQYF
cdr3_nt: TGCAGTGCTTATACAGAAAGCGAGCAGTACTTC
v_call: TRBV20-1
cdr3_length: 11
d_call: .
clone_size: many
j_call: TRBJ2-7

cdr3_aa: CAGSLEVAGGSYEQYF
cdr3_nt: TGTGCCGGCAGCTTAGAGGTAGCGGGGGGTTCCTACGAGCAGTACTTC
v_call: TRBV7-2
cdr3_length: 16
d_call: TRBD2
clone_size: few
j_call: TRBJ2-7

cdr3_aa: CASSFGVGSGLNEQFF
cdr3_nt: TGCGCCAGCAGCTTCGGAGTAGGTAGCGGACTTAATGAGCAGTTCTTC
v_call: TRBV4-3
cdr3_length: 16
d_call: .
clone_size: many
j_call: TRBJ2-1

cdr3_aa: CASRKDRNTGELFF
cdr3_nt: TGTGCCAGCAGAAAGGACAGGAACACCGGGGAGCTGTTTTTT
v_call: TRBV27
cdr3_length: 14
d_call: .
clone_size: many
j_call: TRBJ2-2

cdr3_aa: CASSILAGGIGTGELFF
cdr3_nt: TGTGCCAGCAGCATCCTAGCGGGGGGGATCGGCACCGGGGAGCTGTTTTTT
v_call: TRBV6-1
cdr3_length: 17
d_call: TRBD2
clone_size: many
j_call: TRBJ2-2

cdr3_aa: CSASISGQVDTEAFF
cdr3_nt: TGCAGTGCTAGTATTTCGGGACAGGTGGACACTGAAGCTTTCTTT
v_call: TRBV20-1
cdr3_length: 15
d_call: TRBD1
clone_size: many
j_call: TRBJ1-1

cdr3_aa: CASSFNSRTGDYEQYF
cdr3_nt: TGTGCCAGCAGTTTCAATAGTAGGACAGGAGACTACGAGCAGTACTTC
v_call: TRBV6-1
cdr3_length: 16
d_call: TRBD1
clone_size: many
j_call: TRBJ2-7

cdr3_aa: CASSLGGGFEQFF
cdr3_nt: TGTGCCAGCAGCTTAGGTGGGGGGTTTGAGCAGTTCTTC
v_call: TRBV11-2
cdr3_length: 13
d_call: .
clone_size: many
j_call: TRBJ2-1

cdr3_aa: CASSFELGTEAFF
cdr3_nt: TGTGCCAGCAGCTTTGAACTGGGTACTGAAGCTTTCTTT
v_call: TRBV7-6
cdr3_length: 13
d_call: .
clone_size: many
j_call: TRBJ1-1

cdr3_aa: CASRRDTVTGELFF
cdr3_nt: TGTGCCAGCAGACGGGACACCGTCACCGGGGAGCTGTTTTTT
v_call: TRBV13
cdr3_length: 14
d_call: .
clone_size: .
j_call: TRBJ2-2

cdr3_aa: CASSVTGPSGNTIYF
cdr3_nt: TGTGCCAGCAGTGTCACAGGGCCCTCTGGAAACACCATATATTTT
v_call: TRBV28
cdr3_length: 15
d_call: .
clone_size: many
j_call: TRBJ1-3

cdr3_aa: CASSKGANQPQHF
cdr3_nt: TGCGCCAGCAGTAAAGGGGCCAATCAGCCCCAGCATTTT
v_call: TRBV5-1
cdr3_length: 13
d_call: .
clone_size: many
j_call: TRBJ1-5

cdr3_aa: CASSVQRPGTDTQYF
cdr3_nt: TGTGCCAGCAGTGTACAACGTCCGGGGACAGATACGCAGTATTTT
v_call: TRBV2
cdr3_length: 15
d_call: .
clone_size: many
j_call: TRBJ2-3

cdr3_aa: CSARFGGHNEQFF
cdr3_nt: TGCAGTGCTAGGTTCGGAGGTCACAATGAGCAGTTCTTC
v_call: TRBV20-1
cdr3_length: 13
d_call: .
clone_size: many
j_call: TRBJ2-1

cdr3_aa: CSARETSGGRDEQFF
cdr3_nt: TGCAGTGCTAGGGAAACTAGCGGGGGGCGTGATGAGCAGTTCTTC
v_call: TRBV20-1
cdr3_length: 15
d_call: TRBD2
clone_size: many
j_call: TRBJ2-1

cdr3_aa: CASRGTGVDEQFF
cdr3_nt: TGTGCCAGCAGGGGGACAGGGGTCGATGAGCAGTTCTTC
v_call: TRBV28
cdr3_length: 13
d_call: TRBD1
clone_size: many
j_call: TRBJ2-1

cdr3_aa: CASKQGNTEAFF
cdr3_nt: TGTGCCAGCAAACAGGGGAACACTGAAGCTTTCTTT
v_call: TRBV19
cdr3_length: 12
d_call: .
clone_size: many
j_call: TRBJ1-1

cdr3_aa: CASSQFTTGGPSDTQYF
cdr3_nt: TGCGCCAGCAGCCAATTCACCACGGGGGGGCCGTCAGATACGCAGTATTTT
v_call: TRBV4-1
cdr3_length: 17
d_call: TRBD2
clone_size: .
j_call: TRBJ2-3

cdr3_aa: CASSEDGAAGNTIYF
cdr3_nt: TGTGCCAGCAGTGAAGATGGGGCGGCTGGAAACACCATATATTTT
v_call: TRBV2
cdr3_length: 15
d_call: .
clone_size: many
j_call: TRBJ1-3